These 2 T cell receptor beta chains originate from one sample sequenced in a study of shared clonotypes between healthy human individuals. Sequencing used immunoSEQ multiplex PCR; TCRdb keeps in-frame clones, though not all of them. The table has approximately 1,000,000 clones, approximately 80% seen once. The specimen was memory CD4+ T cells from PBMCs. Subset noted: CD45RA-negative fraction. The receptors were gathered from a man aged 18 to 30 in good health. Some clones in this sample may be carry-over from other donors' samples.

The V gene is TRBV18, the J gene TRBJ1-1, with unresolved D. Germline lookup yields CDR1 KGHSH and CDR2 LQKENI. V gave up 6 bases and J gave up 0 bases, with 8 bases separating them. This CDR3 spans 13 amino acids. The CDR3 sequence: CASSLEMNTEAFF. The CDR3, as DNA: TGTGCCAGCTCGCTAGAGATGAACACTGAAGCTTTCTTT. The full variable domain, completed using reference TRBV18 and TRBJ1-1, is NAGVMQNPRHLVRRRGQEARLRCSPMKGHSHVYWYRQLPEEGLKFMVYLQKENIIDESGMPKERFSAEFPKEGPSILRIQQVVRGDSAAYFCASSLEMNTEAFFGQGTRLTVV.

A note on this clone: Different DNA sequences within this sample yield the same CDR3. The chain uses TRBV5-1 and TRBJ1-4, with D maybe TRBD1 (6 bases). Germline V gene lookup returns CDR1 SGHRS and CDR2 YFSETQ. Trimming pared 0 bases from V and 3 bases from J, leaving 6 bases between. The CDR3 spans 14 residues. CDR3 residues: CASSLGQANEKLFF. CDR3 nucleotide sequence: TGCGCCAGCAGCTTGGGACAGGCTAATGAAAAACTGTTTTTT. The whole variable domain, remainder taken from reference TRBV5-1 and TRBJ1-4, is KAGVTQTPRYLIKTRGQQVTLSCSPISGHRSVSWYQQTPGQGLQFLFEYFSETQRNKGNFPGRFSGRQFSNSRSEMNVSTLELGDSALYLCASSLGQANEKLFFGSGTQLSVL.